The 8 T cell receptor beta chains presented below share a single source sample, sequenced in a study of T cell clonotyping in hematopoietic cell transplantation (dated by TCRdb to 2020 to 2022). What this sample's time point label stands for: 100 days after allo-HCT. The protocol used for the library was the immunoSEQ multiplex PCR assay. Drawn from immuneACCESS, this table holds only the in-frame rearrangements with V and J called that TCRdb kept. Clones are partly lost; checked studies trace under half to an unresolved V gene and leave the rest unexplained. For this sample there are fewer than 20,000 clones; roughly 84% appear just once. In total, the top ten clones hold 4% to 5% of the sample. This specimen consisted of PBMCs, obtained 100 days after allogeneic stem cell transplant. The receptors originated from a male patient between 60 and 69 years old who had an allogeneic stem cell transplant from a related donor, so the T cells may come from the graft donor. Some clones in this sample may be carry-over from other donors' samples.

J is TRBJ2-5 and V is TRBV6-4; D call uncertain. The CDR3 is made up of 10 amino acids. Trimming removed 11 bases from V and 5 bases from J, with 9 bases in between. The germline V gene encodes CDR1 MRHNA and CDR2 SNTAGT. The CDR3 DNA reads as TGTGCCCCCCTTCCGGAGACCCAGTACTTC. Translating gives CAPLPETQYF.

The chain uses TRBV9 and TRBJ2-7; D gene unclear. This CDR3 comprises 14 residues. V lost 0 bases and J lost 2, with 9 bases in between. Germline V gene lookup returns CDR1 SGDLS and CDR2 YYNGEE. The CDR3 spells CASSVEVGTYEQYF. The CDR3 bases are TGTGCCAGCAGCGTAGAAGTGGGAACCTACGAGCAGTACTTC.

The V gene is TRBV5-1, the J gene TRBJ1-5; D is perhaps TRBD1 (6 bases). The CDR3 is made up of 16 amino acids. Between the trimmed V and J ends, which lost 4 bases and 7 bases, there was a span of 21 bases. Looked up from germline, CDR1 is SGHRS and CDR2 is YFSETQ. This chain's CDR3 is CASSQGTGNRAQPQHF. For the CDR3, the DNA is TGCGCCAGCAGCCAGGGAACCGGGAACAGGGCCCAGCCCCAGCATTTT.

The chain carries TRBV5-4 and TRBJ1-1, with 7 bases that match TRBD1. Germline assignment: CDR1 SGHNT and CDR2 YYREEE (reference sequence). The CDR3 is made up of 14 amino acids. V was clipped by 1 base and J by 3 bases; unmatched bases: 3. The CDR3 bases are TGTGCCAGCAGCTTGCCAGGGGGGTACACTGAAGCTTTCTTT. Translating gives CASSLPGGYTEAFF.

The chain links TRBV7-9 to TRBJ1-3; D might be TRBD1 (5 bases). The germline V and J ends were trimmed by 5 bases and 3 bases, with 11 bases remaining between them. CDR1 SEHNR and CDR2 FQNEAQ come from the germline V gene (reference sequence). The length of the CDR3 is 14 residues. CDR3 sequence: CASSPPGGGNTIYF. CDR3 nucleotide sequence: TGTGCCAGCAGCCCGCCGGGGGGTGGAAACACCATATATTTT.

V gene TRBV5-6 combines with J gene TRBJ1-5; tentative D call: TRBD1 (5 bases). Germline V gives CDR1 SGHDT, CDR2 YYEEEE. The V and J ends lost 0 bases and 5 bases respectively, with 15 bases between them. The CDR3 consists of 16 residues. The CDR3 protein is CASSLAGTSRDQPQHF. The CDR3 bases are TGTGCCAGCAGCTTGGCCGGGACCTCTCGGGATCAGCCCCAGCATTTT.

This chain links TRBV29-1 with TRBJ2-5; D may be TRBD1 or TRBD2 (5 bases each). This CDR3 has 11 residues. The V gene lost 6 bases and the J gene lost 3 bases, with 8 bases spanning the gap. Germline loops: CDR1 SQVTM, CDR2 ANQGSEA. The CDR3 loop is CSVWGKETQYF. For the CDR3, the DNA is TGCAGCGTGTGGGGGAAAGAGACCCAGTACTTC.

The rearrangement links TRBV6-1 to TRBJ1-1; D unresolved. This CDR3 contains 14 residues. Trimming shortened V by 3 bases and J by 1 base, and 9 bases separated the two germline ends. Per germline, CDR1 MNHNS and CDR2 SASEGT. The CDR3 DNA is TGTGCCAGCAGTGAGGGGTGGGGGAACACTGAAGCTTTCTTT. It specifies CASSEGWGNTEAFF.